In this sample, the clone carrying this T cell receptor (beta chain) turned up a few times. Its antigen is currently unknown. CDR1 and CDR2 (germline): SGHVS, FQNEAQ. The CDR3 is 14 residues long. Trimming shortened V by 3 bases and J by 2 bases, and 9 bases separated the two germline ends. Expressed TCRB transcripts were sequenced because the entire RNA isolate underwent reverse transcription. TCRdb's copy holds only in-frame clones and misses some; the assay was immunoSEQ multiplex PCR. The sample includes over 700,000 clones, around a sixth seen only once; the top ten take roughly 0.025%. This entry is derived from a study of beta chain features in type 1 diabetes. Study findings and constraints: Type 1 diabetes patients had moderately but significantly shorter TCRB CDR3s in all four CD4+ subsets.

This TCR was sampled from a woman between 18 and 29 years old in good health. The V and J genes are TRBV7-8 and TRBJ2-3; D gene ambiguous. Material for sequencing was naive CD4+ T cells from blood. CDR3 sequence: CASSLTSTTDTQYF. Written as DNA, the CDR3 is TGTGCCAGCAGCTTGACGAGTACCACAGATACGCAGTATTTT.